This T cell receptor beta chain came from a study of blood T cell repertoires in COVID-19. Study-wide context: Samples taken during acute and convalescent COVID-19 were collected in the United States, Italy and Spain. Sources were T cells, B-cell-depleted T cells, or PBMCs; the material itself was cDNA or gDNA.

The V end was cut by 2 bases, the J end by 3 bases, with 7 bases between. This CDR3 comprises 13 residues. Germline V gene lookup returns CDR1 MNHEY and CDR2 SMNVEV (reference sequence). In the source study's methods: Counts of nucleated cells, estimated from reference gene primer amplification, were obtained. TCRdb keeps only in-frame clones here, not all; method: immunoSEQ multiplex PCR. That table is the source of V, J and clone size, and D and trimming were worked out from the DNA. The sample has about 130,000 clones, about four fifths seen once; the top ten hold about 3%. This clonotype was obtained from a woman of 80 years or more with acute or convalescent COVID-19. The specimen sequenced was peripheral blood. The chain has TRBV27 and TRBJ1-1; D gene ambiguous. DNA for the CDR3: TGTGCCAGCAGTTTAGGGGAGTACACTGAAGCTTTCTTT. Its translation is CASSLGEYTEAFF.